A single sample gave rise to the 17 T cell receptor beta chains below, sequenced in a study of CD8+ T cells in alopecia areata. After isolation, RNA underwent reverse transcription to generate cDNA as the sequencing template. Here immunoSEQ multiplex PCR was the method, and the copy in TCRdb shows in-frame clones only, minus some. The table shows about 270,000 clones, with approximately 60% occurring only once. Treatment described: oral pan-JAK inhibitor, 5-10 mg twice daily. The sample consisted of CD4+ T cells sorted from blood, taken around week 54, from a patient treated with tofacitinib. Every receptor here comes from a human donor with alopecia areata.

This clone was counted a few times. The chain has TRBV7-9 and TRBJ2-4; D is uncertain. CDR1 and CDR2 from the germline V gene are SEHNR and FQNEAQ (reference sequence). The ends were cut back, 2 bases at V and 3 bases at J, with 11 bases in the middle. This CDR3 has 15 amino acids. CDR3 in amino acids: CASSLTDMHKNIQYF. DNA of the CDR3: TGTGCCAGCAGCTTAACCGACATGCACAAAAACATTCAGTACTTC.

The chain has TRBV4-2 and TRBJ2-3; 14 bases fit TRBD2. The CDR3 has 16 amino acids. From germline, CDR1 is LGHNA and CDR2 YNFKEQ. V lost 1 base to trimming and J lost 4 bases; unmatched junction nucleotides: 1. DNA for the CDR3: TGTGCCAGCAGCCAAGGACTAGCGGGGGGGCCAGATACGCAGTATTTT. It translates to CASSQGLAGGPDTQYF.

This rearrangement joins TRBV9 to TRBJ2-1; TRBD1 matches 9 bases. This CDR3 has 16 residues. CDR1 SGDLS and CDR2 YYNGEE come from the germline V gene. The V and J ends lost 3 bases and 7 bases, in that order; junction bases with no gene match: 11. The CDR3 sequence: CASSALLGQGRNEQFF. The CDR3, as DNA: TGTGCCAGCAGCGCCCTCTTGGGACAGGGAAGAAATGAGCAGTTCTTC.

The rearrangement links TRBV5-1 to TRBJ1-5, with 7 bases lining up with TRBD1. The CDR3 is 15 residues long. The germline V gene encodes CDR1 SGHRS and CDR2 YFSETQ. V lost 4 bases and J lost 2; bases outside the gene matches: 6. CDR3 in DNA: TGCGCCAGCAGCCCGACAGGGTCCGGCAATCAGCCCCAGCATTTT. Amino acids: CASSPTGSGNQPQHF.

In its sample, this clone was seen a few times. V usage is TRBV30 and J usage is TRBJ2-6, with 8 positions matching TRBD1. The J segment lost 2 bases and the V segment lost 5 bases, leaving 5 bases of the junction unmatched. Per the germline V gene, CDR1 is GTSNPN and CDR2 is SVGIG (reference sequence). The CDR3 has 15 amino acids. The CDR3 DNA is TGTGCCTGGGGCAGGGGGCTGGCTGGGGCCAACGTCCTGACTTTC. Amino acids: CAWGRGLAGANVLTF.

Here the CDR3 reads CASSPYRGTDTQYF. The DNA for the CDR3 is TGTGCCAGCTCACCTTACCGGGGAACAGATACGCAGTATTTT. The V gene is TRBV18, the J gene TRBJ2-3; tentatively, D is TRBD2 (5 bases). Germline CDR1 and CDR2: KGHSH and LQKENI. V was clipped by 3 bases and J by 3 bases, with 10 bases between them. CDR3 length: 14 amino acids.

On this clone: Its ends do not fully match the called genes, so a read error is possible. V usage is TRBV30 and J usage is TRBJ2-3; D is unresolved. Germline CDR1 GTSNPN, CDR2 SVGIG (reference sequence). This CDR3 has 12 amino acids. The CDR3 DNA follows: TGTGCCTGGATGAGAGACTCGAACACGCGGTATTTT. This gives the protein CAWMRDSNTRYF.

This clone was detected only a few times. This sample also contains other DNA sequences that code for the same CDR3. The rearrangement joins TRBV9 to TRBJ2-1; D is perhaps TRBD2 (7 bases). The CDR3 sequence is 16 residues long. The ends were cut back, 0 bases at V and 0 bases at J, with 10 bases in the middle. In germline, CDR1 is SGDLS, CDR2 YYNGEE. Written as DNA, the CDR3 is TGTGCCAGCAGCGTAGGCGGGGGCAGCTCCTACAATGAGCAGTTCTTC. Encoded protein: CASSVGGGSSYNEQFF.

The J gene is TRBJ1-2, the V gene TRBV19, with 7 bases fitting TRBD1. Germline V gene lookup returns CDR1 LNHDA and CDR2 SQIVND (reference sequence). V dropped 5 bases and J dropped 3; count of bases not matched to a gene: 6. The CDR3 length is 14 residues. The CDR3 region is CASSLDREYYGYTF. CDR3 nucleotides: TGTGCCAGTAGTCTCGACAGGGAATACTATGGCTACACCTTC.

The sample holds a few counts of this clone. Other DNA variants within this sample encode the same CDR3. This chain connects TRBV29-1 to TRBJ1-1, with 8 bases aligning to TRBD1. CDR3 size: 13 residues. Germline values: CDR1 SQVTM, CDR2 ANQGSEA. V shed 6 bases, J shed 0 bases, and the junction held 3 bases outside the gene matches. DNA of the CDR3: TGCAGCGTACGGACAGGGCTGAACACTGAAGCTTTCTTT. It yields the protein CSVRTGLNTEAFF.

The chain is built from TRBV11-2 and TRBJ2-4; tentative D call: TRBD2 (6 bases). CDR1 is SGHAT, CDR2 FQNNGV, per germline. CDR3 length equals 16 residues. V was shortened by 4 bases and J by 4 bases, with 17 bases between the two germline ends. The CDR3 here is CASSSEGFGVKNIQYF. The CDR3 nucleotides are TGTGCCAGCAGCTCGGAGGGTTTTGGGGTAAAAAACATTCAGTACTTC.

The CDR3 loop reads CAISEAPDNSPLHF. The DNA for the CDR3 is TGTGCCATCAGTGAGGCACCAGATAATTCACCCCTCCACTTT. The chain couples TRBV10-3 to TRBJ1-6; D not certain. V was cut by 2 bases and J by 5 bases, with 7 bases left in between. Germline CDR1 and CDR2: ENHRY and SYGVKD. The CDR3 spans 14 residues.

The rearrangement uses TRBV5-1 and TRBJ2-3, with 12 nucleotides matching TRBD2. The length of the CDR3 is 16 residues. V lost 1 base and J lost 3; bases outside the gene matches: 3. From germline, CDR1 is SGHRS and CDR2 YFSETQ. CDR3 loop: CASSLTSGGPTDTQYF. The DNA for the CDR3 is TGCGCCAGCAGCTTGACTAGCGGGGGGCCGACAGATACGCAGTATTTT.

The rearrangement uses TRBV11-1 and TRBJ2-5, with 9 bases fitting TRBD1. The germline V gene has CDR1 SGHAT and CDR2 FQDESV (reference sequence). This CDR3 has 16 amino acids. J gave up 4 bases and V 5 bases, and 11 bases lay outside the gene matches. CDR3: CASSTNSQGARETQYF. The CDR3 DNA is TGTGCCAGCAGCACGAATTCACAGGGGGCGCGAGAGACCCAGTACTTC.

The chain combines TRBV10-3 with TRBJ2-7, with TRBD1 identical over 7 bases. There are 14 residues in the CDR3. With 6 bases clipped from V and 0 bases from J, the junction kept 5 bases outside the gene matches. Per germline, CDR1 ENHRY and CDR2 SYGVKD. For the CDR3, the DNA is TGTGCCATCAGCCCCCGGGACAGCTCCTACGAGCAGTACTTC. This translates into CAISPRDSSYEQYF.

There are a few counts of this clone. V gene TRBV18 combines with J gene TRBJ2-4; D is perhaps TRBD1 or TRBD2 (5 bases each). Germline V gene sequence: CDR1 KGHSH, CDR2 LQKENI. CDR3 length: 18 residues. V was trimmed by 3 bases and J by 1 base, leaving 19 bases between them. The CDR3 reads CASSPTGTANRAKNIQYF. DNA of the CDR3: TGTGCCAGCTCACCCACCGGGACCGCCAATCGTGCCAAAAACATTCAGTACTTC. The entire variable domain, with the rest obtained from reference TRBV18 and TRBJ2-4, is as follows: NAGVMQNPRHLVRRRGQEARLRCSPMKGHSHVYWYRQLPEEGLKFMVYLQKENIIDESGMPKERFSAEFPKEGPSILRIQQVVRGDSAAYFCASSPTGTANRAKNIQYFGAGTRLSVL.

Regarding this clone: Other DNA sequences in this specimen translate into the identical CDR3. This rearrangement joins TRBV7-3 to TRBJ2-6; D remains unclear. The germline gives CDR1 SGHTA, CDR2 FQGTGA. The V gene lost 5 bases and the J gene lost 0 bases, with 5 bases spanning the gap. CDR3 length: 14 amino acids. The CDR3 spells CASSLSSGANVLTF. CDR3 nucleotides: TGTGCCAGCAGCCTGAGCTCTGGGGCCAACGTCCTGACTTTC.